The present T cell receptor beta chain was sequenced within a study of low-dose radiotherapy and immunotherapy resistance in tumors. Germline V gene data show CDR1 as LNHDA and CDR2 as SQIVND (reference sequence). Trimming pared 5 bases from V and 0 bases from J, leaving 14 bases between. The CDR3 length is 16 residues. Covering alpha and beta chains, TRAV- and TRBV-specific primers were used for the first-strand cDNA. Using a constant-region primer together with a V-primer adapter, TCRs were subjected to 20 to 25 PCR cycles of amplification. TCRdb processed the reads anew with MiXCR; each CDR3 protein has one entry. The sample carries 13,000 or so distinct CDR3 sequences, approximately 70% recorded once. This clonotype came up once.

The sequence derives from a human donor with advanced metastatic prostate, ovarian, gallbladder or colorectal cancer (not recorded which). This table probably holds off-target reads from a library built for another chain. This chain connects TRBV19 to TRBJ1-5; perhaps TRBD1 as D (5 bases). CDR3 nucleotides: TGTGCCAGTAGTGAAAGGGGCACTGATAGCAATCAGCCCCAGCATTTT. Encoded protein: CASSERGTDSNQPQHF.